Following are 7 T cell receptor beta chains from one sample sequenced in a study of shared clonotypes between healthy human individuals. Assay used: immunoSEQ multiplex PCR; TCRdb lists only in-frame clones, some missing. Of over a million clones in the sample, approximately 78% were seen once. Sequencing was carried out using memory CD4+ T cells from PBMCs. This sample's subset: CD45RA-negative fraction. These receptors originate from a man between 18 and 35 years old in good health. Some clones in this sample may be carry-over from other donors' samples.

This clone has a handful of counts. The V call is TRBV27, the J call TRBJ1-2, with D possibly TRBD1 on 6 matching bases. Deletions cut 5 bases from V and 3 bases from J, with 10 bases between. CDR3 length: 13 amino acids. In germline, CDR1 is MNHEY, CDR2 SMNVEV (reference sequence). CDR3 region: CASSPGAHYGYTF. CDR3 nucleotides: TGTGCCAGCAGTCCGGGGGCCCACTATGGCTACACCTTC.

This clone was recorded only once. The chain couples TRBV19 to TRBJ1-2; D may be TRBD1 (6 bases). Germline V CDR1 and CDR2: LNHDA, SQIVND (reference sequence). Deletions cut 5 bases from V and 2 bases from J, with 18 bases between. This CDR3 contains 16 residues. The CDR3 DNA reads TGTGCCAGTAGTCCCCCCCCCGGACAGTTAAACTATGGCTACACCTTC. Residues: CASSPPPGQLNYGYTF.

The table lists this clone with a few counts. This chain links TRBV28 with TRBJ1-1, with no clear D. Per the germline V gene, CDR1 is MDHEN and CDR2 is SYDVKM. V was shortened by 5 bases and J by 5 bases, with 12 bases between the two germline ends. The CDR3 length is 13 residues. The CDR3 bases are TGTGCCAGCAGTATACAGAGAGCGACTGAAGCTTTCTTT. Translated, it gives CASSIQRATEAFF.

The chain carries TRBV6-6 and TRBJ2-3; tentative D call: TRBD2 (5 bases). Trimming took off 0 bases at V and 5 bases at J, with 15 bases between the two ends. The germline V gene encodes CDR1 MNHNY and CDR2 SVGAGI (reference sequence). The CDR3 has 16 amino acids. CDR3 coding DNA: TGTGCCAGCAGTTACTCGGGTGGAGGTAATAAAGATACGCAGTATTTT. Protein: CASSYSGGGNKDTQYF.

With respect to this clone: Other DNA sequences in this specimen translate into the identical CDR3. The chain uses TRBV20-1 and TRBJ2-5; the D is unclear. The CDR3 contains 11 residues. The germline CDR1 and CDR2 sequences are DFQATT and SNEGSKA (reference sequence). The V end lost 1 base, the J end lost 5 bases, and 5 bases lay between the germline ends. The CDR3 protein is CSARGRETQYF. CDR3 nucleotides: TGCAGTGCTAGAGGGCGGGAGACCCAGTACTTC.

This clone turned up a few times. The chain recombines TRBV9 with TRBJ2-3; 8 nucleotides agree with TRBD2. CDR3 size: 17 residues. CDR1 is SGDLS, CDR2 YYNGEE, per germline. Germline trimming cut 0 bases from V and 2 bases from J; bases unmatched to any gene: 8. CDR3 in amino acids: CASSVEAGAWYTDTQYF. The CDR3 DNA reads as TGTGCCAGCAGCGTAGAAGCGGGAGCATGGTACACAGATACGCAGTATTTT.

This chain uses TRBV4-2 with TRBJ2-6, with no clear D. The ends were cut back, 1 base at V and 0 bases at J, with 7 bases in the middle. The germline V gene has CDR1 LGHNA and CDR2 YNFKEQ. The CDR3 consists of 16 residues. The CDR3 sequence: CASSQAPVSGANVLTF. The CDR3 DNA follows: TGTGCCAGCAGCCAAGCCCCAGTCTCTGGGGCCAACGTCCTGACTTTC.